The 26 T cell receptor beta chains listed next were all sequenced from one sample in a study of T cells in Graves' hyperthyroidism and ophthalmopathy (dated by TCRdb to about 2019). Libraries were built with multiplex PCR. Sequencing instrument: Illumina HiSeq 2000. The TCR beta CDR3 regions were amplified from the RNA transcripts. The first round of RT-PCR for the TCR CDR3 was performed with the HTBI primer set and the Qiagen OneStep RT-PCR kit. Through fastp at Q25 and MiXCR, TCRdb rebuilt clones from the public reads, retaining in-frame beta chains. Rows matching on CDR3 protein sequence are summarized as one entry with the most common DNA and genes. The sample includes about 510,000 distinct CDR3 sequences, with 40% to 50% observed a single time. The ten largest clones capture about two fifths of the sample. Sequencing was done on a sample of peripheral blood or thyroid tissue (not recorded which). These receptors all stem from an adult woman with Graves' disease, either hyperthyroidism or ophthalmopathy (not recorded which).

This clonotype was detected a few times. This chain links TRBV29-1 with TRBJ2-7; 8 nucleotides line up with TRBD1. The CDR3 extends over 13 amino acids. V gave up 7 bases and J gave up 1 base; unmatched junction bases: 6. In germline, CDR1 is SQVTM, CDR2 ANQGSEA. CDR3 protein: CSALRDRSYEQYF. CDR3 DNA: TGCAGCGCCCTCCGGGACAGGTCCTACGAGCAGTACTTC.

The chain carries TRBV10-3 and TRBJ1-1; the D gene is possibly TRBD1 (6 bases). This CDR3 is 13 amino acids long. The germline V gene has CDR1 ENHRY and CDR2 SYGVKD. The V gene lost 6 bases and the J gene lost 8 bases, with 16 bases spanning the gap. Written as DNA, the CDR3 is TGTGCCATCAGCCCGACAGGCGGGAACGAAGCTTTCTTT. Amino acid sequence: CAISPTGGNEAFF.

About this clonotype itself: With a much larger clone just one base away, this may be a read error. The chain joins TRBV7-9 to TRBJ1-6, with TRBD1 identical over 8 bases. CDR1 is SEHNR, CDR2 FQNEAQ, per germline (reference sequence). The CDR3 has 16 residues. The junction had 14 bases not matched to a gene; V was cut back by 8 bases and J by 8 bases. CDR3 nucleotides: TGTGCCAGCCGCCCCCGCCCCGACAGGGGACATTCACCCCTCCACTTT. This codes for CASRPRPDRGHSPLHF.

The chain recombines TRBV2 with TRBJ1-1; 7 bases are a match to TRBD1. Trimming removed 4 bases from V and 5 bases from J; junction bases left unmatched: 4. Germline lookup yields CDR1 SNHLY and CDR2 FYNNEI. The CDR3 runs 13 residues. The CDR3 region has the DNA TGTGCCAGCAGTGCAGGGGGAAGGACTGAAGCTTTCTTT. This codes for CASSAGGRTEAFF.

This clonotype was counted between two and nine times. The chain employs TRBV28 and TRBJ2-7; D is unresolved. The V gene's germline CDR1 is MDHEN and CDR2 SYDVKM. V lost 1 base to trimming and J lost 3 bases, with 10 bases between them. The CDR3 is 14 amino acids. CDR3 DNA sequence: TGTGCCAGCAGTTTATTAGCAGGAATCTACGAGCAGTACTTC. Translated, it gives CASSLLAGIYEQYF. Full variable domain (rest looked up from reference TRBV28 and TRBJ2-7): DVKVTQSSRYLVKRTGEKVFLECVQDMDHENMFWYRQDPGLGLRLIYFSYDVKMKEKGDIPEGYSVSREKKERFSLILESASTNQTSMYLCASSLLAGIYEQYFGPGTRLTVT.

This clonotype appeared a few times. V is TRBV10-3 and J is TRBJ1-5, with 9 nucleotides matching TRBD1. This CDR3 spans 14 amino acids. Per the germline V gene, CDR1 is ENHRY and CDR2 is SYGVKD. Trimming took 2 bases from V and 6 from J; bases not matched to a gene: 2. The CDR3 sequence is CAISEGTGFQPQHF. CDR3 coding DNA: TGTGCCATCAGTGAGGGGACAGGGTTTCAGCCCCAGCATTTT.

The gene calls are TRBV30 and TRBJ1-2; a weak D match, TRBD1 (5 bases). This CDR3 has 13 amino acids. From germline, CDR1 is GTSNPN and CDR2 SVGIG (reference sequence). The V and J ends lost 1 base and 4 bases respectively, with 10 bases between them. CDR3 DNA: TGTGCCTGGAGTGATCAGGGAACCTATGGCTACACCTTC. Translating it yields CAWSDQGTYGYTF.

To note about this clonotype: A much larger clone differs from this one at a single base, so this may be a read error. V gene TRBV20-1 combines with J gene TRBJ1-5; D is unresolved. This CDR3 comprises 13 residues. V lost 5 bases and J lost 4, with 12 bases in between. Germline loops: CDR1 DFQATT, CDR2 SNEGSKA (reference sequence). CDR3 protein: CSASETFNQPQHF. In DNA, the CDR3 is TGCAGTGCTTCCGAGACCTTTAATCAGCCCCAGCATTTT.

This chain joins TRBV11-2 and TRBJ2-3, with a possible D match to TRBD1 (5 bases). CDR3 size: 15 residues. Germline V gene lookup returns CDR1 SGHAT and CDR2 FQNNGV. V was shortened by 5 bases and J by 2 bases, with 14 bases between the two germline ends. The CDR3 nucleotides read TGTGCCAGCAGCCACGACGCGGACAACACAGATACGCAGTATTTT. Amino acid sequence: CASSHDADNTDTQYF. The full variable domain, its missing parts supplied by reference TRBV11-2 and TRBJ2-3, is EAGVAQSPRYKIIEKRQSVAFWCNPISGHATLYWYQQILGQGPKLLIQFQNNGVVDDSQLPKDRFSAERLKGVDSTLKIQPAKLEDSAVYLCASSHDADNTDTQYFGPGTRLTVL.

The V call is TRBV7-2, the J call TRBJ1-4; unclear D gene. Germline values: CDR1 SGHTA, CDR2 FQGNSA. This CDR3 has 12 residues. V dropped 0 bases and J dropped 9 bases, with 5 bases sitting between them. The CDR3 protein is CASSLASQKLFF. The CDR3 DNA sequence: TGTGCCAGCAGCTTAGCTTCTCAAAAACTGTTTTTT.

The rearrangement uses TRBV5-1 and TRBJ2-7; the D gene is possibly TRBD2 (5 bases). CDR3 size: 12 residues. Trimming removed 4 bases from V and 4 bases from J, with 9 bases in between. CDR1 SGHRS and CDR2 YFSETQ come from the germline V gene. The CDR3 sequence: CASSQAEYEQYF. CDR3 in DNA: TGCGCCAGCAGCCAAGCGGAATACGAGCAGTACTTC.

The gene calls are TRBV29-1 and TRBJ1-2, with 8 positions matching TRBD1. Looked up from germline, CDR1 is SQVTM and CDR2 is ANQGSEA. The CDR3 totals 16 residues. Trimming took 1 base from V and 5 from J; bases not matched to a gene: 12. CDR3 coding DNA: TGCAGCGTTGAAGCCCCAGGACAGGGAGGGTTATATGGCTACACCTTC. It is translated as CSVEAPGQGGLYGYTF. Filled out from reference TRBV29-1 and TRBJ1-2, the complete variable domain reads SAVISQKPSRDICQRGTSLTIQCQVDSQVTMMFWYRQQPGQSLTLIATANQGSEATYESGFVIDKFPISRPNLTFSTLTVSNMSPEDSSIYLCSVEAPGQGGLYGYTFGSGTRLTVV.

This clonotype was counted a few times. The chain carries TRBV7-8 and TRBJ1-2; D unresolved. Germline V gives CDR1 SGHVS, CDR2 FQNEAQ. The CDR3 spans 13 residues. V was trimmed by 5 bases and J by 6 bases, leaving 13 bases between them. The CDR3 nucleotides read TGTGCCAGCAGCGTTAGAGGGTCCGATGGCTACACCTTC. The encoded protein is CASSVRGSDGYTF.

In its sample, this clonotype was seen many times. This chain connects TRBV7-2 to TRBJ2-7, with TRBD1 identical over 8 bases. The ends lost 1 base at V and 2 bases at J; junction bases unmatched: 7. The CDR3 length is 16 residues. Germline assignment: CDR1 SGHTA and CDR2 FQGNSA. In DNA, the CDR3 is TGTGCCAGCAGCTTAGGGTCAGGGGGCGTCCCCTACGAGCAGTACTTC. This codes for CASSLGSGGVPYEQYF.

As DNA, the CDR3 is TGTGCCAGCAGTGCTAGGGGTGACAGAGCCTATGGCTACACCTTC. This translates into CASSARGDRAYGYTF. The chain uses TRBV25-1 and TRBJ1-2, with D perhaps TRBD1 (5 bases). CDR3 size: 15 residues. Trimming took 4 bases from V and 4 from J, leaving 16 bases between them. Per germline, CDR1 MGHDK and CDR2 SYGVNS.

V gene TRBV10-3 combines with J gene TRBJ1-2; D possibly corresponds to TRBD1 (5 bases). This CDR3 is 12 amino acids long. Trimming pared 11 bases from V and 5 bases from J, leaving 15 bases between. In germline, CDR1 is ENHRY, CDR2 SYGVKD. The CDR3 loop is CAVRQEGYGYTF. The CDR3 bases are TGTGCCGTCCGACAAGAGGGGTATGGCTACACCTTC.

For this clonotype: The junction shows a germline mismatch at one end, possibly a read error. The chain carries TRBV25-1 and TRBJ1-2; no reliable D call. Per germline, CDR1 MGHDK and CDR2 SYGVNS. The CDR3 is 13 amino acids. CDR3 in amino acids: CASSETSTYDYTF. DNA for the CDR3: TGTGCCAGCAGCGAAACAAGCACCTATGACTACACCTTC.

In this sample, this clonotype turned up a few times. This chain connects TRBV5-1 to TRBJ2-7; 7 nucleotides match TRBD1. The CDR3 runs to 16 residues. Looked up from germline, CDR1 is SGHRS and CDR2 is YFSETQ. J lost 0 bases, V lost 0 bases, and 6 bases had no gene match. In DNA, the CDR3 is TGCGCCAGCAGCTTGGCCGGGACAGCCAGCTCCTACGAGCAGTACTTC. Protein product: CASSLAGTASSYEQYF.

This clonotype was seen many times. The chain employs TRBV11-1 and TRBJ2-7, with 10 bases that match TRBD2. This CDR3 contains 16 residues. V lost 2 bases, J lost 3 bases, and 7 bases stayed unmatched. From germline, CDR1 is SGHAT and CDR2 FQDESV (reference sequence). CDR3 protein: CASSLIGTSVDYEQYF. CDR3 sequence (DNA): TGTGCCAGCAGCTTAATAGGGACTAGCGTCGACTACGAGCAGTACTTC. The entire variable domain, with the rest obtained from reference TRBV11-1 and TRBJ2-7, is as follows: EAEVAQSPRYKITEKSQAVAFWCDPISGHATLYWYRQILGQGPELLVQFQDESVVDDSQLPKDRFSAERLKGVDSTLKIQPAELGDSAMYLCASSLIGTSVDYEQYFGPGTRLTVT.

The chain couples TRBV7-9 to TRBJ1-1, with D maybe TRBD1 (6 bases). Trimming shortened V by 5 bases and J by 6 bases, and 19 bases separated the two germline ends. This CDR3 region has 15 residues. Germline-derived CDR1 and CDR2 are SEHNR and FQNEAQ (reference sequence). This CDR3 is CASSRGVQGRAEAFF. CDR3 DNA: TGTGCCAGCAGCCGCGGAGTACAGGGTCGGGCTGAAGCTTTCTTT.

This rearrangement joins TRBV7-3 to TRBJ2-7; no clear D. The CDR3 covers 12 residues. Per germline, CDR1 SGHTA and CDR2 FQGTGA. V dropped 4 bases and J dropped 6 bases, with 10 bases sitting between them. The chain's CDR3 is CASSSTGAEQYF. CDR3 sequence (DNA): TGTGCCAGCAGCTCTACGGGTGCCGAGCAGTACTTC.

This clonotype was found once. The chain combines TRBV25-1 with TRBJ1-1; 7 bases map to TRBD1. V lost 0 bases and J lost 11; bases outside the gene matches: 12. Looked up from germline, CDR1 is MGHDK and CDR2 is SYGVNS. The CDR3 extends over 15 amino acids. The CDR3 loop is CASSEYGGGRGRAFF. CDR3 sequence (DNA): TGTGCCAGCAGTGAATATGGAGGGGGCAGGGGTCGGGCTTTCTTT.

Many counts were recorded for this clonotype. The genes are TRBV6-5 and TRBJ1-2, with 11 positions matching TRBD1. The germline CDR1 and CDR2 sequences are MNHEY and SVGAGI. After removal of 5 bases from V and 5 bases from J, the junction contained 7 bases not matched to a gene. The CDR3 has 15 residues. In DNA form, the CDR3 reads TGTGCCAGCAGTGGACCGGGACAGGGGGGTTATGGCTACACCTTC. This translates into CASSGPGQGGYGYTF.

The chain is built from TRBV10-2 and TRBJ1-1, with D unresolved. CDR3 length equals 13 residues. Germline V gene sequence: CDR1 WSHSY, CDR2 SAAADI. Trimming removed 6 bases at V and 7 bases at J, with 15 bases between. CDR3 bases: TGCGCCAGCAGGGCAGTTGCAACTAATGAAGCTTTCTTT. Its protein is CASRAVATNEAFF.

This clonotype occurred many times. This chain joins TRBV15 and TRBJ2-5, with D perhaps TRBD2 (5 bases). Per germline, CDR1 LNHNV and CDR2 YYDKDF (reference sequence). Trimming took off 0 bases at V and 2 bases at J, with 19 bases between the two ends. This CDR3 region has 18 residues. CDR3 DNA: TGTGCCACCAGCAGAGATCTCTCCTTAGGAGAGCGGCAAGAGACCCAGTACTTC. Translation gives CATSRDLSLGERQETQYF.

This clonotype was observed at least ten times. This chain joins TRBV7-8 and TRBJ1-5, with a possible D match to TRBD1 (6 bases). CDR1 and CDR2 from the germline V gene are SGHVS and FQNEAQ. The CDR3 has 14 amino acids. Trimming removed 5 bases at V and 7 bases at J, with 15 bases between. CDR3: CASSPDSSRQPQHF. The CDR3 DNA follows: TGTGCCAGCAGCCCGGACAGCTCAAGGCAGCCCCAGCATTTT.